A selection of T cell receptor beta chains follows, all from one sample in a study of spatial heterogeneity in lung cancer. TCRdb used MiXCR to reprocess the 5' RACE reads, holding one entry per CDR3 protein. The sample has about 21,000 distinct CDR3 sequences; 4.6% are singletons. The source material was PBMCs, sampled at surgery. These receptors came from a male donor with early-stage non-small cell lung cancer. CDR3s include the opening cysteine and the closing phenylalanine or tryptophan. D genes are given only for firm matches. Clone sizes are given selectively: once, few, many, or a class where the clone is expanded.

V gene	D gene	J gene	clone size	CDR3 DNA	CDR3 protein
TRBV27	TRBD2	TRBJ2-5	many	TGTGCCAGCAGTTTACGGGCGGGGGACCAAGAGACCCAGTACTTC	CASSLRAGDQETQYF
TRBV7-8	TRBD2	TRBJ2-1	medium-sized	TGTGCCAGCAGCTTAAGTATGGGACTAGCAACGGGTGAGCAGTTCTTC	CASSLSMGLATGEQFF
TRBV2	.	TRBJ2-1	many	TGTGCCAGCACCAGGGAGGAGCAGGCAAATGAGCAGTTCTTC	CASTREEQANEQFF
TRBV7-9	TRBD2	TRBJ2-3	many	TGTGCCAGCAGCCCATTACCGGGACTAGCGGGAGTCGATACGCAGTATTTT	CASSPLPGLAGVDTQYF
TRBV7-2	TRBD2	TRBJ2-5	.	TGTGCCAGCAGCTTTCGACTAGCGGGCCACCAAGAGACCCAGTACTTC	CASSFRLAGHQETQYF
TRBV6-5	.	TRBJ2-1	many	TGTGCCAGCAGCGGAGGAGGGACCCGCAATGAGCAGTTCTTC	CASSGGGTRNEQFF
TRBV20-1	.	TRBJ1-6	many	TGCAGTGCTAGACTGGGGCTCGGCTCCTATAATTCACCCCTCCACTTT	CSARLGLGSYNSPLHF
TRBV7-2	.	TRBJ2-5	many	TGTGCCAGCAGACTGGCCCAAGAGACCCAGTACTTC	CASRLAQETQYF
TRBV24-1	.	TRBJ2-1	.	TGTGCCACCGGAGGGGGGACGCCCGGGTACAATGAGCAGTTCTTC	CATGGGTPGYNEQFF
TRBV20-1	.	TRBJ2-7	few	TGCAGTGCTAGGCTACGGAACTCCTACGAGCAGTACTTC	CSARLRNSYEQYF
TRBV27	.	TRBJ2-3	medium-sized	TGTGCCAGCAGTCCCTCGGCCGGTATCGATACGCAGTATTTT	CASSPSAGIDTQYF